This T cell receptor (beta chain) was recovered during a study of neurological immune-mediated disorders. This clonotype has a count of ten or more. TCRdb called the 5' RACE reads again in MiXCR, with one record for every CDR3 protein. Of approximately 65,000 distinct CDR3 sequences in the sample, roughly 5% were seen once. With 5 bases clipped from V and 0 bases from J, the junction kept 13 bases outside the gene matches. This CDR3 comprises 19 residues. Germline V gene data show CDR1 as SGHTA and CDR2 as FQGNSA. The sequence was obtained from a human donor with multiple sclerosis. The donor label of this sample is uncertain. The chain employs TRBV7-2 and TRBJ1-6; 7 bases fit TRBD1. Sequencing was performed on PBMCs. The CDR3 is CASSLPADRPSSYNSPLHF. The CDR3 nucleotides read TGTGCCAGCAGCCTACCCGCGGACAGGCCAAGCTCCTATAATTCACCCCTCCACTTT.